This T cell receptor (beta chain) was observed in a study of T cell responses to AZD1222 COVID-19 vaccine. TCRdb's table, derived via immunoSEQ multiplex PCR, lists solely in-frame clones and lacks some. The sample comprises 95,000 to 150,000 clones, approximately 89% of which are singletons, and around 4.5% rests with the top ten. To note about this clone: Its antigen is unknown.

Findings and caveats of the study: A mostly white British donor set with more females was recruited, and clonal diversity was possibly underestimated. Among vaccine-associated CD4 TCRs, coverage spanned spike, with dominance at 160-218 and 743-854.

V was clipped by 0 bases and J by 9 bases, with 12 bases between them. In germline, CDR1 is SNHLY, CDR2 FYNNEI. CDR3 length: 15 residues. The V and J genes are TRBV2 and TRBJ1-6; no reliable D call. Sequenced material: peripheral blood, taken on day 0 of AZD1222 vaccination. This receptor was obtained from an adult in good health. DNA for the CDR3: TGTGCCAGCAGTGAAGCAGTACGGGTTCCTTCACCCCTCCACTTT. Protein sequence: CASSEAVRVPSPLHF.